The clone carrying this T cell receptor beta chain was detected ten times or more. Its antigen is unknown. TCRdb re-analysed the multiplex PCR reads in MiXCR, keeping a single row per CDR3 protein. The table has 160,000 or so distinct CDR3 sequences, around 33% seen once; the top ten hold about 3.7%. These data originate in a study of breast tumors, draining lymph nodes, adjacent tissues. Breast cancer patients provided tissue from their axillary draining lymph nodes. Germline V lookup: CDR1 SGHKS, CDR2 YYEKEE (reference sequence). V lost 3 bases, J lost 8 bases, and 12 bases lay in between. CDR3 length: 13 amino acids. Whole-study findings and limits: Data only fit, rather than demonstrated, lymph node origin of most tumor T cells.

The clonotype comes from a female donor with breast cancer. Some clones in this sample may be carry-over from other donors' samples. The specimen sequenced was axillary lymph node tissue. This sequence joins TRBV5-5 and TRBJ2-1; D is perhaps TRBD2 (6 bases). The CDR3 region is CASSYRLDYEQFF. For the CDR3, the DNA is TGTGCCAGCAGCTATCGACTAGACTATGAGCAGTTCTTC.